This record looks at one T cell receptor (beta chain) sequence and its context. Its antigen remains undetermined. Within one base of it there is no much larger clone, and no base qualities were kept. At diagnosis, tumor, uninvolved tumor-adjacent lung and peripheral blood were collected and then preserved as a mix of FFPE and fresh-frozen material. For TCR repertoire profiling, blood samples were analyzed in the form of peripheral blood mononuclear cells. V is cut by 6 bases and J by 4 bases, and the space between the germline ends is 14 bases. The CDR3 holds 14 amino acids from the cysteine to the phenylalanine. Of all the DNA, just the CDR3 is kept, 42 bases in frame from base 1. The germline V gene provides CDR1 SGHDT and CDR2 YYEEEE. The sample is drawn from a study of T cells in localized non-small cell lung cancer (dated by TCRdb to the early 2020s). Looking at the study overall: The study examined T cell repertoires in a few hundred patients with early-stage NSCLC and compared tumors with uninvolved tumor-adjacent lungs. The mean age of the NSCLC patients was just over 65 years, with 120 to 150 men and 110 or so women. The cohort consisted of a few hundred treatment-naive NSCLC patients whose localized lung tumors had been resected. Summary of the overall study and its limitations: Higher T cell density in blood was associated with longer overall survival, whereas higher clonality in adjacent lung was associated with shorter survival. Because multi-region tumor sequencing was not performed, intratumor heterogeneity could not be ruled out. Because the study design was exploratory, TCR variables were selected using unadjusted p-values without false-discovery rate correction. The highest T cell clonality was observed in uninvolved tumor-adjacent lung, where clonality exceeded that of tumor, suggesting that antigenic responses were more focused in uninvolved tumor-adjacent lung. A median of roughly 60 of the top 100 tumor clones were detected in paired uninvolved adjacent lung, and some 28 of these tumor clones were also found among the top 100 clones of the paired uninvolved adjacent lung.

The immunoSEQ Assay was used to sequence TCR beta CDR3 regions from DNA. From the authors' description of their analysis: T cell density was computed as TCR beta template counts normalized to usable DNA estimated by amplifying housekeeping genes. The preseqR package was used to estimate richness by extrapolating to 400,000 templates for PBMC samples and to 120,000 templates for tissue samples. Clonality was calculated as one minus Pielou's evenness. To identify tissue-enriched TCRs, differential abundance testing was run on productive amino-acid clonotypes with a minimum total count of 5 and an alpha of 0.1. The Jaccard Index and the Morisita Overlap Index were used to quantify repertoire overlap between compartments. GLIPH grouped TCR beta CDR3s together with public tetramer-defined viral CDR3s, and a viral motif had to include at least three viral sequences and show V-gene enrichment. Sourced from immuneACCESS, this table was stored by TCRdb with only in-frame sequences that have V and J called. A share of the clones is absent; for the studies checked, an unresolved V gene accounts for under half, and the remainder has no known explanation. V, J and clone size are taken as reported in that table, and D and trimming were inferred from the DNA itself. This sample holds about 72,000 clones; about four fifths were observed only once. The ten largest make up roughly 14% of the sample.

Recombination joined TRBV5-6 with TRBJ1-5; a confident D gene designation cannot be given. The source material was peripheral blood, sampled before any cancer treatment. The receptor's source is a female donor aged 60 or older with stage I lung adenocarcinoma. The sequenced DNA is TGTGCCAGCACCTTCCTGAGCGGTAATCAGCCCCAGCATTTT. Protein translation: CASTFLSGNQPQHF.